This TCR beta chain comes out of a study of early T cells in non-severe SARS-CoV-2 infection. Study-level background: The authors sequenced bulk RNA from unsorted whole blood, leaving chains unpaired.

This clonotype was seen repeatedly, ten times or more. One entry per CDR3 protein, called by TCRdb with MiXCR from the 5' RACE reads. The table includes under 60,000 distinct CDR3 sequences, roughly 9% detected once. CDR3 size: 15 residues. V was pared by 1 base and J by 1 base, with 10 bases between. CDR1 is SEHNR, CDR2 FQNEAQ, per germline (reference sequence). What was sequenced was whole blood. This receptor was obtained from an adult who was a healthcare worker with PCR-confirmed SARS-CoV-2 infection or an uninfected control (not recorded which). The V call is TRBV7-9, the J call TRBJ1-1; D is uncertain. CDR3 DNA sequence: TGTGCCAGCAGCTTAGTTTGGGCTCGGAACACTGAAGCTTTCTTT. Translation: CASSLVWARNTEAFF.